This T cell receptor (beta chain) is from a study of shared clonotypes between healthy human individuals (dated by TCRdb to about 2020). Study-level background: The cohort comprised a couple of women and a few men aged 18 to 49 years. For each donor, three plates each were used for CD4 naive and CD4 memory, two plates were used for CD8 naive, and one plate was used for CD8 memory. Blood TCR repertoires of five healthy adults were deeply sequenced to estimate repertoire size and the extent of clonotype sharing between individuals. Libraries were prepared and TCR repertoires were sequenced by different laboratories using diverse techniques, in order to increase sequencing depth and limit assay-specific biases. Leukapheresis yielded between about 0.94 and 10 billion PBMCs per donor. Study-wide findings and limitations: Sampling was restricted to blood, and TCR repertoires in tissue are likely to differ from TCR repertoires in blood. Larger estimated clonotype richness was generally found for naive subsets than for memory subsets. Because the study included only a small number of donors, the genetic and exposure-history diversity represented was limited. Pairwise subsampling led to the expectation that sequencing depth would affect the degree of clonotype sharing among donors. Even with the large sequencing depth, rarefaction of the sorted-subset datasets indicated that sequencing was incomplete. Clonotypes shared by all four sorted-subset donors showed higher generation probabilities than non-shared clonotypes. Across a handful of donors, around 5% of naive CD4, roughly 3.8% of naive CD8, 2.3% of memory CD4, and about 0.4% of memory CD8 clonotypes were shared.

Using the deep immunoSEQ assay, multiplex PCR amplified TCR CDR3 regions from genomic DNA. Extracted genomic DNA from each cell subset was distributed evenly across all wells of several immunoSEQ 96-well plates, and each plate was treated as a replicate. For sorted subsets, 150 to 250 ng of genomic DNA, equivalent to roughly 30,000 T cell genomes, went into each replicate PCR. The purified libraries were quantified using a Qubit 3.0 fluorometer, sized with a Bioanalyzer 2100, and then quantified again using the KAPA Library Quantification kit. Every immunoSEQ 96-well plate was sequenced on a dedicated single-read 150-cycle Illumina NextSeq 550 flow cell. From the authors' description of their analysis: Because the immunoSEQ output included only junctional sequences and no quality scores, the filtering could not be the same as the filtering used for full-length reads. Sequences were annotated with PyIR, a Python wrapper for IgBLAST v1.9, using IMGT germline references to assign V/J genes and CDR3. Reads were filtered out if the reads had weak V/J assignments (E-value above 1e-6), no CDR3, stop codons, out-of-frame junctions, or ambiguous translated residues. A V3J clonotype was defined by an identical inferred V gene, J gene, and CDR3 amino acid sequence. Percentage overlap between repertoires was calculated by dividing the number of shared unique clonotypes by the size of the smaller repertoire. Three approaches were used to assess repertoire richness: RTK rarefaction, the Chao1 estimator, and Recon v2.1 estimates of unobserved clonotypes. For all TCRbeta clonotypes obtained by the gDNA method from a few donors, generation probabilities were computed with OLGA. As stored in TCRdb, this immuneACCESS dataset retains in-frame rearrangements with V and J assigned. A fraction of the clones does not appear; measured against another copy, unresolved V genes explain less than half of the discrepancy, and the remainder lacks a known reason. V and J calls and clone size are those listed in that table; D and trimming were worked out from the DNA. The sample has 900,000 to 1,200,000 clones on record, 75% to 80% of them singletons. The top ten constitute 0.6% to 0.75% of the sample.

Donors were healthy HIV-negative adults with no recently reported acute infections or vaccinations. Every donor was a Caucasian adult living in Nashville, Tennessee, USA. CD4+ T cells were enriched by magnetic negative selection; naive cells were then positively selected on CD45RA, and the negative fraction formed the memory subset. After blood collection by leukapheresis, PBMCs were isolated using Ficoll-Histopaque density gradient centrifugation and then cryopreserved in the vapor phase of liquid nitrogen. Analytical flow cytometry was used to check the purity and quantity of each magnetically sorted T cell population. Genomic DNA was isolated from each sorted fraction and quantified by UV absorbance on a Nanodrop 2000c. On this clone itself: Its antigen is not yet known. The input lacks base qualities; no much larger clone sits a single base away.

Germline trimming: 3 bases from V, 8 bases from J; junction bases outside gene matches: 12. CDR1 SGHNT and CDR2 YYREEE were looked up in the germline V gene (reference sequence). Its CDR3 holds 17 amino acids, cysteine through phenylalanine. The retained sequence is limited to the CDR3, 51 bases, with the frame set at the first base. The receptor was derived from a man aged 18 to 29 in good health. Some clones in this sample may be carry-over from other donors' samples. The sequenced sample consisted of memory CD4+ T cells from PBMCs. The label giving this sample's cell subset or site can be read as: CD45RA-negative fraction. The chain is encoded by TRBV5-4 joined to TRBJ2-1; 12 bases in between match TRBD2. The DNA is TGTGCCAGCAGCTCCCTCACCCAGACTAGCGGGAGCGATGAGCAGTTCTTC. This encodes CASSSLTQTSGSDEQFF.